This note documents a single T cell receptor beta chain sequence. The sample comes from a study of blood T cell repertoires in COVID-19. Per the study methods: Amplified reference gene primers provided the basis for estimating nucleated cell counts. The method was immunoSEQ multiplex PCR; TCRdb's version includes in-frame clones alone and lacks a portion of them. Clone size and V and J calls were adopted from that table, with D and trimming inferred from the DNA. The data show some 140,000 clones, with 84% seen just once and roughly 17% held by the top ten. V was pared by 2 bases and J by 4 bases, with 3 bases of the junction left unmatched. The CDR3 contains 14 residues. The germline gives CDR1 LNHNV, CDR2 YYDKDF (reference sequence).

The sequence was obtained from a woman of 80 years or more with acute or convalescent COVID-19. The sample consisted of peripheral blood. The J gene is TRBJ2-7, the V gene TRBV15, with 9 bases aligning to TRBD1. The CDR3 coding sequence is TGTGCCACCAGCAGAAGACAGGGGGGGTACGAGCAGTACTTC. Translating gives CATSRRQGGYEQYF. Filled out from reference TRBV15 and TRBJ2-7, the complete variable domain reads DAMVIQNPRYQVTQFGKPVTLSCSQTLNHNVMYWYQQKSSQAPKLLFHYYDKDFNNEADTPDNFQSRRPNTSFCFLDIRSPGLGDTAMYLCATSRRQGGYEQYFGPGTRLTVT.